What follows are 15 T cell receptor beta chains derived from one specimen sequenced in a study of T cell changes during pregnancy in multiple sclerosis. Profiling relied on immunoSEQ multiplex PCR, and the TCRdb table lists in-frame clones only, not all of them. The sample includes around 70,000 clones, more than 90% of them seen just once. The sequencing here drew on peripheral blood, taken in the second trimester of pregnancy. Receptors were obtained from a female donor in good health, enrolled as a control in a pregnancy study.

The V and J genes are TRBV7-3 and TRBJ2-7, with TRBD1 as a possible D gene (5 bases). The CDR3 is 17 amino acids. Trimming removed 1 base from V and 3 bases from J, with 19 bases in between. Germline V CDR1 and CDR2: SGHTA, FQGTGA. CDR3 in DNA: TGTGCCAGCAGCTTAAAACGAAGGGGCCGGCTATTCTACGAGCAGTACTTC. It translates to CASSLKRRGRLFYEQYF.

The CDR3 is CASSLLGRTDAYGTDTQYF. The CDR3 coding sequence is TGTGCCAGCTCGCTACTAGGTCGGACAGACGCTTATGGCACAGATACGCAGTATTTT. The genes are TRBV7-3 and TRBJ2-3; D is perhaps TRBD1 (6 bases). The CDR3 spans 19 residues. Trimming pared 8 bases from V and 1 base from J, leaving 28 bases between. Germline-derived CDR1 and CDR2 are SGHTA and FQGTGA.

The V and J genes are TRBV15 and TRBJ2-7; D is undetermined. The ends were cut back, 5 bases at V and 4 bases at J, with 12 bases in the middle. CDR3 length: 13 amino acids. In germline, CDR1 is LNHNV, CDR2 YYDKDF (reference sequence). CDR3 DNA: TGTGCCACCAGCCCGGGTCCCCAATACGAGCAGTACTTC. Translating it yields CATSPGPQYEQYF.

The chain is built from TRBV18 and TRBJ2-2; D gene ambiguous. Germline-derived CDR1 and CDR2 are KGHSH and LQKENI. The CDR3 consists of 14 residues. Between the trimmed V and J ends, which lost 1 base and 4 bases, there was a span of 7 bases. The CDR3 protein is CASSPRPFTGELFF. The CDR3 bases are TGTGCCAGCTCACCACGGCCCTTCACCGGGGAGCTGTTTTTT.

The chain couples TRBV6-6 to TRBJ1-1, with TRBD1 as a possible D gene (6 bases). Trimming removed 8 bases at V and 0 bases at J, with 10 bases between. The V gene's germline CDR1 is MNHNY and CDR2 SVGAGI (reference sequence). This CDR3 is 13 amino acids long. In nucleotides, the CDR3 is TGTGCCAGCCGGTCAGGGGTGAACACTGAAGCTTTCTTT. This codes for CASRSGVNTEAFF.

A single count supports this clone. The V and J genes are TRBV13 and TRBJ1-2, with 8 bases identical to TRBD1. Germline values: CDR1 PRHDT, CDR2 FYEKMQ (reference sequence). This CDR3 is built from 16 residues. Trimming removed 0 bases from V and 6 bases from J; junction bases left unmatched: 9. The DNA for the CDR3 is TGTGCCAGCAGCTTAGGGAGACAGGGGAAGCGACATGGCTACACCTTC. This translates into CASSLGRQGKRHGYTF.

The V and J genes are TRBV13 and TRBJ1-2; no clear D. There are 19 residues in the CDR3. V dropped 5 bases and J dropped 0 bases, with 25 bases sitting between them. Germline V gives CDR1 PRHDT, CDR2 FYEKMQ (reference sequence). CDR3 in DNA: TGTGCCAGCAGCCGAGGAGAGCCCCCTCGGGAGGAAGCTAACTATGGCTACACCTTC. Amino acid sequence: CASSRGEPPREEANYGYTF.

The CDR3 spells CASSIKGLGELFF. DNA of the CDR3: TGTGCCAGTAGTATAAAGGGGTTAGGGGAGCTGTTTTTT. The J gene is TRBJ2-2, the V gene TRBV19, with D possibly TRBD1 on 5 matching bases. Trimming took off 2 bases at V and 8 bases at J, with 9 bases between the two ends. Looked up from germline, CDR1 is LNHDA and CDR2 is SQIVND (reference sequence). The CDR3 sequence is 13 residues long.

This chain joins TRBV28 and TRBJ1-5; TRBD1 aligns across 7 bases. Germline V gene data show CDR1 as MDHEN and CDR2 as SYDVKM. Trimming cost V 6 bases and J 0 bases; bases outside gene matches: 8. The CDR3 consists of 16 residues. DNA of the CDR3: TGTGCCAGCAGCTCACCGACAGGGTCTAGCAATCAGCCCCAGCATTTT. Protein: CASSSPTGSSNQPQHF.

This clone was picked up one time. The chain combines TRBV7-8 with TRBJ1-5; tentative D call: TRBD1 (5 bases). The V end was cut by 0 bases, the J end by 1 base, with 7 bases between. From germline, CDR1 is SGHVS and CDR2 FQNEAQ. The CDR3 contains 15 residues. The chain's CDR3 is CASSLARESNQPQHF. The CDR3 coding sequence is TGTGCCAGCAGCTTAGCCAGGGAAAGCAATCAGCCCCAGCATTTT. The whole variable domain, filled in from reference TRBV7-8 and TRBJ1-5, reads GAGVSQSPRYKVAKRGQDVALRCDPISGHVSLFWYQQALGQGPEFLTYFQNEAQLDKSGLPSDRFFAERPEGSVSTLKIQRTQQEDSAVYLCASSLARESNQPQHFGDGTRLSIL.

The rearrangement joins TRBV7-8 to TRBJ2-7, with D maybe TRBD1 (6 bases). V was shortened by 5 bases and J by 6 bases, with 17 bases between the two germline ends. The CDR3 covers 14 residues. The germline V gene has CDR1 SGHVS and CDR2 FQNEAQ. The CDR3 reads CASSERDRLAEQYF. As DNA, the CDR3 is TGTGCCAGCAGCGAAAGAGACAGGTTGGCCGAGCAGTACTTC.

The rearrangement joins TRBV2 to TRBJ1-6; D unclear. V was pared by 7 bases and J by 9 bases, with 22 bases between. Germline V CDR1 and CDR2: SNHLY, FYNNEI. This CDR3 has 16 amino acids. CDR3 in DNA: TGTGCCAGCACACCGGGAGACACTCCCGTAAGTTCACCCCTCCACTTT. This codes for CASTPGDTPVSSPLHF.

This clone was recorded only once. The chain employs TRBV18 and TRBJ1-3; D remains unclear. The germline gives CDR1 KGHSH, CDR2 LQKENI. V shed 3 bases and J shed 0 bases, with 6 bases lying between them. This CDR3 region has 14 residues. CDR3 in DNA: TGTGCCAGCTCACCGACTCGCTCTGGAAACACCATATATTTT. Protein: CASSPTRSGNTIYF.

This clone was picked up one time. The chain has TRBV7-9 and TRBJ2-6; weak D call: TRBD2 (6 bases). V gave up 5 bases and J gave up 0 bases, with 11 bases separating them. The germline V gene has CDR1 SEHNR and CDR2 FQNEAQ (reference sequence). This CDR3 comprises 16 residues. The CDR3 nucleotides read TGTGCCAGCAGCGTCCTGGGGGGCTCTGGGGCCAACGTCCTGACTTTC. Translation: CASSVLGGSGANVLTF.

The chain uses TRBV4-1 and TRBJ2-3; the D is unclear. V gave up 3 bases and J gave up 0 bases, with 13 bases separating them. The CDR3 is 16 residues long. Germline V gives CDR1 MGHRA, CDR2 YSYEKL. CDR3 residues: CASSQKAAESTDTQYF. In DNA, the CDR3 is TGCGCCAGCAGCCAGAAGGCGGCGGAGAGCACAGATACGCAGTATTTT.